Detailed here is one T cell receptor beta chain. These data come from a study of blood T cell repertoires in COVID-19. Sequencing was performed with immunoSEQ multiplex PCR; in TCRdb, only in-frame clones are kept and a portion is missing. Of 80,000 to 100,000 clones listed, approximately 79% are singletons. The source of this sequence is a man aged 65-85 years with COVID-19, enrolled during active disease. Input material: peripheral blood.

The CDR3 region has the DNA TGTGCCAGCACCCTGAGGCGGGAGAGCACCGGGGAGCTGTTTTTT. This gives the protein CASTLRRESTGELFF. This rearrangement joins TRBV7-8 to TRBJ2-2, with 7 bases matching TRBD2. J lost 4 bases, V lost 7 bases, and 9 bases had no gene match. Looked up from germline, CDR1 is SGHVS and CDR2 is FQNEAQ. This CDR3 spans 15 amino acids.